The clone carrying this TCR beta chain has just one count. The data were obtained in a study of T cell changes during pregnancy in multiple sclerosis. Here immunoSEQ multiplex PCR was the method, and the copy in TCRdb shows in-frame clones only, minus some. The sample holds fewer than 25,000 clones, around 90% seen once. The CDR3 is 15 residues long. V lost 4 bases and J 2 bases, leaving 11 bases between the germline ends. Germline CDR1 reads MNHEY; CDR2 reads SMNVEV (reference sequence). The chain recombines TRBV27 with TRBJ2-2, with D perhaps TRBD1 (6 bases). The TCR comes from a female donor in good health, enrolled as a control in a pregnancy study. The sample in question was CD4+ T cells from peripheral blood mononuclear cells, obtained in the third trimester of pregnancy. Here the CDR3 reads CASSSLQGNTGELFF. The CDR3 DNA reads TGTGCCAGCAGTTCGCTACAGGGAAACACCGGGGAGCTGTTTTTT.